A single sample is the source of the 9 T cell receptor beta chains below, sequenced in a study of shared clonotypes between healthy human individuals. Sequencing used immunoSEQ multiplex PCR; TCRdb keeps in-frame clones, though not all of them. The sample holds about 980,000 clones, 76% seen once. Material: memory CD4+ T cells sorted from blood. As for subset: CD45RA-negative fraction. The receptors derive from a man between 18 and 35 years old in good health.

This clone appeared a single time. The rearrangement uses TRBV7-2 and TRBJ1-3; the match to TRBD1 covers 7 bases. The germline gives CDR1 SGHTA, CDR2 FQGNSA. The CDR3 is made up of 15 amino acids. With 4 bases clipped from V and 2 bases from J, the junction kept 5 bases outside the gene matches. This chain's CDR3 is CASSSTGTAGNTIYF. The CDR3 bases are TGTGCCAGCAGCTCGACCGGGACAGCTGGAAACACCATATATTTT.

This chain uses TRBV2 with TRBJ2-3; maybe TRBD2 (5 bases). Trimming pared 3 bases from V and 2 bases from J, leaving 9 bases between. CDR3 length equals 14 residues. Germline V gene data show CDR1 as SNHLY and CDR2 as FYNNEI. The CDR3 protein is CASSEARVTDTQYF. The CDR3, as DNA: TGTGCCAGCAGTGAGGCGAGGGTCACAGATACGCAGTATTTT. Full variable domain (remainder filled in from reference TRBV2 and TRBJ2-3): EPEVTQTPSHQVTQMGQEVILRCVPISNHLYFYWYRQILGQKVEFLVSFYNNEISEKSEIFDDQFSVERPDGSNFTLKIRSTKLEDSAMYFCASSEARVTDTQYFGPGTRLTVL.

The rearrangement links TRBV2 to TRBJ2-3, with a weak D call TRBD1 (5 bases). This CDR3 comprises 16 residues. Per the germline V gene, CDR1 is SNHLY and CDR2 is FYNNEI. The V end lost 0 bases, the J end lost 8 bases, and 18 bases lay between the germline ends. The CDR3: CASSEAGPGGVATQYF. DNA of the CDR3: TGTGCCAGCAGTGAAGCGGGGCCCGGTGGGGTTGCTACGCAGTATTTT. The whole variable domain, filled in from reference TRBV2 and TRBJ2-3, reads EPEVTQTPSHQVTQMGQEVILRCVPISNHLYFYWYRQILGQKVEFLVSFYNNEISEKSEIFDDQFSVERPDGSNFTLKIRSTKLEDSAMYFCASSEAGPGGVATQYFGPGTRLTVL.

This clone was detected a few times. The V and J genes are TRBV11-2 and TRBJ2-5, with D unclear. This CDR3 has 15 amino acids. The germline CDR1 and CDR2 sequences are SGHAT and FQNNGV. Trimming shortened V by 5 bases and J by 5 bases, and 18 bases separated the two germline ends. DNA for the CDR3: TGTGCCAGCAGCATCATGATTGGGGTCGGGGAGACCCAGTACTTC. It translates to CASSIMIGVGETQYF.

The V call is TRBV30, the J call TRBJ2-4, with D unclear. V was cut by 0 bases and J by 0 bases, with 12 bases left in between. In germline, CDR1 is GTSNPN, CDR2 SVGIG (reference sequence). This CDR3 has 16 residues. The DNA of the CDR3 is TGTGCCTGGAGTGTACGGCAGGTTCAAGCCAAAAACATTCAGTACTTC. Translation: CAWSVRQVQAKNIQYF.

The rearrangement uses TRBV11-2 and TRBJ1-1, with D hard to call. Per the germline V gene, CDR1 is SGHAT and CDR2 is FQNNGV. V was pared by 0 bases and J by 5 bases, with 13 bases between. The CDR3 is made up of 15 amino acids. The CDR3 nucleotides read TGTGCCAGCAGCTTAGAAAAGGCGGCAGGAACTGAAGCTTTCTTT. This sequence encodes CASSLEKAAGTEAFF.

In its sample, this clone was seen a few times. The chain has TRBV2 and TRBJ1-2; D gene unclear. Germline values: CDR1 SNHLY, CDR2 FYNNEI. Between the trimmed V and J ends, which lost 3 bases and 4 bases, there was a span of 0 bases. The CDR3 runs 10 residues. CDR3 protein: CASSDYGYTF. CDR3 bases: TGTGCCAGCAGTGACTATGGCTACACCTTC.

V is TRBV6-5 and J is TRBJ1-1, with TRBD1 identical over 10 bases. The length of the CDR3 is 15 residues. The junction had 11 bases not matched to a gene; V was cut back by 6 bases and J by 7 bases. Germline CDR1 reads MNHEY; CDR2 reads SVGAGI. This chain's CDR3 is CASSRGTGAGGEAFF. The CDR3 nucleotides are TGTGCCAGCAGCCGGGGGACAGGGGCCGGGGGTGAAGCTTTCTTT.

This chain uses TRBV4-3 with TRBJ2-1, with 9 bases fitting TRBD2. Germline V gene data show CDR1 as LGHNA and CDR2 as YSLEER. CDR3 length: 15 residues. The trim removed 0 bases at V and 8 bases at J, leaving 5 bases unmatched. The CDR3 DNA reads TGCGCCAGCAGCCAAGAAGCGGGAGGCCCTCATGAGCAGTTCTTC. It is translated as CASSQEAGGPHEQFF.